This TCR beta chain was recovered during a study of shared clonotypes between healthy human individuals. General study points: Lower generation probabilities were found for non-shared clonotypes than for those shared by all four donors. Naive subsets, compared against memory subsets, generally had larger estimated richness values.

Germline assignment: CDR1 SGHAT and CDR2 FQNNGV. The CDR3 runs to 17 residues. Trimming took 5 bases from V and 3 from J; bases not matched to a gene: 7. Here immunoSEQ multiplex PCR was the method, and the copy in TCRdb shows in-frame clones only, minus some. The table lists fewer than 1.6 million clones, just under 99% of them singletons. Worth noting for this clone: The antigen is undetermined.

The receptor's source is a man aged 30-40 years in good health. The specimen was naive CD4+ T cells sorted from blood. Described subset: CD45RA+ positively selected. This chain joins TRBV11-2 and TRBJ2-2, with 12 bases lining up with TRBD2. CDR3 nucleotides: TGTGCCAGCAGCCTTCGGACTAGCGGGATGGACACCGGGGAGCTGTTTTTT. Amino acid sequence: CASSLRTSGMDTGELFF.